The clone carrying this T cell receptor (beta chain) was counted once. These data belong to a study of blood T cell repertoires in COVID-19. Study information: Material from acute and convalescent COVID-19 was sourced from the United States, Italy and Spain. Nucleic acid was either cDNA or gDNA, and it came from T cells, B-cell-depleted T cells, or PBMCs.

This CDR3 region has 16 residues. CDR1 is SGDLS and CDR2 is YYNGEE in the germline V gene. With 3 bases removed from V and 0 bases from J, the gap between germline ends came to 13 bases. Study processing details: Scientists estimated how many nucleated cells there were by amplifying reference gene primers. Clones were read by immunoSEQ multiplex PCR, and TCRdb kept only the in-frame ones, dropping some. The DNA was the basis for D and trimming; V, J and clone size are from that table. Altogether some 160,000 clones are present, about 83% being singletons, with the ten largest covering 10% to 15%. The rearrangement links TRBV9 to TRBJ1-3; weak D call: TRBD1 (5 bases). The source of this sequence is a man aged 65-85 years who had recovered from COVID-19. The sample was peripheral blood. The CDR3, as DNA: TGTGCCAGCAGCGAGGGGCAACGAAGCTCTGGAAACACCATATATTTT. Its protein is CASSEGQRSSGNTIYF.